The 26 T cell receptor beta chains in this list originate from one sample, sequenced in a study of blood T cells in healthy people across ages. PCR was performed a second time for 7 to 11 cycles using a sample-barcoded 5' primer and a J-beta primer mix. In TCRdb, the 5' RACE reads were re-called with MiXCR into one record per CDR3 protein. Among 1.8 million or so distinct CDR3 sequences, approximately 40% were seen once, and the ten largest hold 23%. Specimen: blood. These receptors came from a human donor in good health.

The table lists this clonotype with a few counts. The CDR3 DNA reads as TGCGCCAGCAGCTTGGAGGGACCGGGGTTCTCCGAGCAGTACTTC. The encoded protein is CASSLEGPGFSEQYF. The rearrangement links TRBV5-1 to TRBJ2-7, with D perhaps TRBD1 or TRBD2 (5 bases each). Germline V gene sequence: CDR1 SGHRS, CDR2 YFSETQ. Trimming pared 0 bases from V and 6 bases from J, leaving 16 bases between. CDR3 length: 15 residues.

This clonotype was found many times. J is TRBJ2-4 and V is TRBV20-1; 12 positions agree with TRBD2. Germline V gives CDR1 DFQATT, CDR2 SNEGSKA (reference sequence). The CDR3 is 13 residues long. V dropped 8 bases and J dropped 7; count of bases not matched to a gene: 6. CDR3 sequence: CSTPLAGGNIQYF. CDR3 sequence (DNA): TGCAGTACCCCTCTAGCGGGGGGGAACATTCAGTACTTC.

This clonotype was recorded many times. The genes are TRBV11-3 and TRBJ2-5; possibly TRBD1 for D (5 bases). This CDR3 region has 13 residues. V was pared by 2 bases and J by 4 bases, with 8 bases between. The germline V gene has CDR1 SGHNT and CDR2 YENEEA. The CDR3 coding sequence is TGTGCCAGCAGCTTACAGGGTTCAGAGACCCAGTACTTC. Protein product: CASSLQGSETQYF.

This clonotype was seen at least ten times. This sequence joins TRBV4-3 and TRBJ2-3; the D gene is possibly TRBD1 (5 bases). CDR1 is LGHNA, CDR2 YSLEER, per germline. V was shortened by 0 bases and J by 0 bases, with 10 bases between the two germline ends. The CDR3 consists of 16 residues. The CDR3 nucleotides are TGCGCCAGCAGCCAAGATATTGACAGTAGCACAGATACGCAGTATTTT. Protein product: CASSQDIDSSTDTQYF.

The chain recombines TRBV5-4 with TRBJ2-5, with D possibly being TRBD2 (7 bases). CDR1 is SGHNT and CDR2 is YYREEE in the germline V gene (reference sequence). The length of the CDR3 is 15 residues. Trimming stripped 4 bases from V and 6 bases from J, with 19 bases between. CDR3 sequence (DNA): TGTGCCAGCAGCCCCTTTAGGGGGGGTCCCAAGACCCAGTACTTC. Translated: CASSPFRGGPKTQYF.

This clonotype was counted only a few times. V and J are TRBV9 and TRBJ1-2; D gene unclear. Looked up from germline, CDR1 is SGDLS and CDR2 is YYNGEE. V lost 0 bases to trimming and J lost 4 bases, with 10 bases between them. The CDR3 extends over 14 amino acids. CDR3 in amino acids: CASSVAGSGYGYTF. In DNA form, the CDR3 reads TGTGCCAGCAGCGTAGCCGGCAGCGGCTATGGCTACACCTTC.

This clonotype was picked up a small number of times. The V call is TRBV29-1, the J call TRBJ2-5; 13 nucleotides align to TRBD2. CDR3 length: 14 residues. The trim removed 7 bases at V and 3 bases at J, leaving 5 bases unmatched. The germline V gene encodes CDR1 SQVTM and CDR2 ANQGSEA. CDR3 in DNA: TGCAGCGCAGGGACTAGCGGGGCGAAAGAGACCCAGTACTTC. It codes for CSAGTSGAKETQYF.

In its sample, this clonotype was seen a few times. The genes are TRBV11-1 and TRBJ2-3, with 8 bases aligning to TRBD2. This CDR3 is built from 18 residues. Germline CDR1 reads SGHAT; CDR2 reads FQDESV (reference sequence). J gave up 2 bases and V 5 bases, and 15 bases lay outside the gene matches. In DNA, the CDR3 is TGTGCCAGCAGCCGACATAGAGGGACTAGTGAAAACACAGATACGCAGTATTTT. This codes for CASSRHRGTSENTDTQYF.

This clonotype has ten or more counts. The genes are TRBV11-2 and TRBJ2-7; D is undetermined. V was trimmed by 1 base and J by 5 bases, leaving 6 bases between them. This CDR3 spans 12 amino acids. The germline gives CDR1 SGHAT, CDR2 FQNNGV. CDR3: CASSLVRHEQYF. CDR3 in DNA: TGTGCCAGCAGCTTAGTTCGCCACGAGCAGTACTTC.

The genes are TRBV6-1 and TRBJ1-1; D is unclear. Trimming took 6 bases from V and 5 from J, leaving 16 bases between them. Germline values: CDR1 MNHNS, CDR2 SASEGT. The CDR3 has 14 residues. For the CDR3, the DNA is TGTGCCAGCAGGATGGAAATAACGGGGACTGAAGCTTTCTTT. Amino acids: CASRMEITGTEAFF.

The gene calls are TRBV12-5 and TRBJ1-1; tentatively, D is TRBD1 (5 bases). There are 13 residues in the CDR3. With 7 bases removed from V and 1 base from J, the gap between germline ends came to 10 bases. The germline CDR1 and CDR2 sequences are LGHNT and FRNRAP. The CDR3 region has the DNA TGTGCTAGTGACACTACAGGGAACACTGAAGCTTTCTTT. Translation gives CASDTTGNTEAFF.

V is TRBV29-1 and J is TRBJ1-2; 7 bases fit TRBD1. The J segment lost 4 bases and the V segment lost 1 base, leaving 6 bases of the junction unmatched. The CDR3 totals 14 residues. CDR1 and CDR2 (germline): SQVTM, ANQGSEA. The CDR3 nucleotides read TGCAGCGTTGAAGGGGACAGCCAATCCTATGGCTACACCTTC. Amino acids: CSVEGDSQSYGYTF.

In regard to this clonotype: Compared with germline, one end of the junction differs, possibly owing to a read error. V is TRBV27 and J is TRBJ2-7; TRBD2 is a possible D gene (5 bases). The CDR3 covers 13 residues. Germline assignment: CDR1 MNHEY and CDR2 SMNVEV (reference sequence). This CDR3 is CANSSGVRHEQYF. The CDR3 nucleotides are TGTGCCAACAGTTCCGGGGTACGCCACGAGCAGTACTTC.

A few counts support this clonotype. This sequence joins TRBV9 and TRBJ2-1; possibly TRBD2 for D (6 bases). The V gene lost 3 bases and the J gene lost 9 bases, with 13 bases spanning the gap. CDR3 size: 13 residues. Germline CDR1 and CDR2: SGDLS and YYNGEE. This CDR3 is CASSGGGGSEQFF. The CDR3 region has the DNA TGTGCCAGCAGCGGTGGTGGGGGGAGTGAGCAGTTCTTC.

This clonotype was observed a handful of times. CDR3 bases: TGTGCCAGCAGCCAAGATTCGGGCGGGGAGCTGTTTTTT. It yields the protein CASSQDSGGELFF. The genes are TRBV4-2 and TRBJ2-2, with D uncertain. CDR1 is LGHNA, CDR2 YNFKEQ, per germline. CDR3 length equals 13 residues. V was shortened by 0 bases and J by 7 bases, with 6 bases between the two germline ends.

CDR3 loop: CASSPGGATYEQYF. CDR3 nucleotides: TGTGCCAGCAGCCCCGGGGGTGCGACCTACGAGCAGTACTTC. The rearrangement joins TRBV9 to TRBJ2-5; TRBD2 might be the D (6 bases). Judging by the DNA end, TRBJ2-7 fits better; the J call may be wrong. The CDR3 is 14 amino acids. In germline, CDR1 is SGDLS, CDR2 YYNGEE.

The rearrangement joins TRBV10-3 to TRBJ2-1; tentatively, D is TRBD2 (5 bases). V lost 6 bases, J lost 10 bases, and 16 bases lay in between. The CDR3 covers 13 residues. CDR1 is ENHRY and CDR2 is SYGVKD in the germline V gene. CDR3 in DNA: TGTGCCATCAGACCGAGCCGGGATCTCGAGCAGTTCTTC. As protein: CAIRPSRDLEQFF.

Points on this clonotype: This clone may be a read error of a much larger clone one base away. V usage is TRBV10-3 and J usage is TRBJ2-5; D ambiguous. The CDR3 is made up of 16 amino acids. Germline CDR1 reads ENHRY; CDR2 reads SYGVKD. CDR3 loop: CAISDSSWAAQETLYF. The DNA for the CDR3 is TGTGCCATCAGTGACTCCTCTTGGGCAGCCCAAGAGACCCTGTACTTC.

V and J are TRBV11-2 and TRBJ2-7; no firm D call. V was clipped by 3 bases and J by 2 bases, with 14 bases between them. Germline lookup yields CDR1 SGHAT and CDR2 FQNNGV. CDR3 length: 15 residues. In DNA, the CDR3 is TGTGCCAGCAGCTTTAGGCTGTCTCTACCCTACGAGCAGTACTTC. This gives the protein CASSFRLSLPYEQYF.

V is TRBV5-1 and J is TRBJ1-1; 7 nucleotides agree with TRBD1. The CDR3 is 15 residues long. Trimming cost V 3 bases and J 4 bases; bases outside gene matches: 9. Germline assignment: CDR1 SGHRS and CDR2 YFSETQ. CDR3 nucleotide sequence: TGCGCCAGCAGCTCAGTGACAGGGTTGGGCACTGAAGCTTTCTTT. It codes for CASSSVTGLGTEAFF.

This clonotype has just a few counts. This rearrangement joins TRBV5-1 to TRBJ2-3; D is undetermined. CDR1 and CDR2 (germline): SGHRS, YFSETQ. CDR3 length equals 14 residues. The V and J ends lost 1 base and 5 bases respectively, with 11 bases between them. The CDR3 sequence is CASSLLSSRDTQYF. The CDR3 region has the DNA TGCGCCAGCAGCTTGTTGTCATCGCGAGATACGCAGTATTTT.

The V gene is TRBV18, the J gene TRBJ2-2, with 12 bases aligning to TRBD1. CDR3 length: 14 residues. Germline-derived CDR1 and CDR2 are KGHSH and LQKENI. V lost 8 bases to trimming and J lost 2 bases; unmatched junction nucleotides: 0. CDR3: CASGTGGNTGELFF. CDR3 DNA sequence: TGTGCCAGCGGGACAGGGGGCAACACCGGGGAGCTGTTTTTT.

This clonotype was counted between two and nine times. The rearrangement joins TRBV7-9 to TRBJ1-5, with 7 bases identical to TRBD1. The V gene end was trimmed by 5 bases and the J gene end by 2 bases; junction bases not matched to a gene: 6. Germline V gene lookup returns CDR1 SEHNR and CDR2 FQNEAQ (reference sequence). The CDR3 covers 15 residues. CDR3 amino acids: CASSLTGVGNQPQHF. DNA for the CDR3: TGTGCCAGCAGCCTTACAGGGGTAGGCAATCAGCCCCAGCATTTT.

V is TRBV20-1 and J is TRBJ1-2, with D hard to call. Deletions cut 5 bases from V and 3 bases from J, with 19 bases between. This CDR3 is built from 15 residues. The germline V gene has CDR1 DFQATT and CDR2 SNEGSKA (reference sequence). CDR3 residues: CSALSWEALDYGYTF. For the CDR3, the DNA is TGCAGTGCTCTGTCATGGGAGGCCCTCGACTATGGCTACACCTTC.

In this sample, this clonotype turned up a few times. The J gene is TRBJ1-2, the V gene TRBV5-1, with no clear D. The CDR3 runs to 13 residues. Germline V gene data show CDR1 as SGHRS and CDR2 as YFSETQ. V was cut by 0 bases and J by 6 bases, with 9 bases left in between. CDR3 amino acids: CASSLDPTDGYTF. CDR3 DNA sequence: TGCGCCAGCAGCTTGGACCCAACAGATGGCTACACCTTC. Full variable domain (rest looked up from reference TRBV5-1 and TRBJ1-2): KAGVTQTPRYLIKTRGQQVTLSCSPISGHRSVSWYQQTPGQGLQFLFEYFSETQRNKGNFPGRFSGRQFSNSRSEMNVSTLELGDSALYLCASSLDPTDGYTFGSGTRLTVV.

The chain has TRBV27 and TRBJ1-5; D may be TRBD1 (5 bases). The germline V and J ends were trimmed by 5 bases and 4 bases, with 18 bases remaining between them. Germline CDR1 is MNHEY and CDR2 is SMNVEV (reference sequence). This CDR3 contains 16 residues. The chain's CDR3 is CASSPFGRAGNQPQHF. CDR3 nucleotides: TGTGCCAGCAGTCCTTTCGGCAGGGCGGGGAATCAGCCCCAGCATTTT.